This section outlines one T cell receptor (beta chain) sequence together with its context. No antigen is known for it. In the library, individual cDNA molecules carried attached unique molecular identifiers. MiXCR was run by TCRdb on the 5' RACE reads, yielding one entry per CDR3 protein. The data contain under 95,000 distinct CDR3 sequences, less than 15% of them singletons. Germline-derived CDR1 and CDR2 are MNHEY and SVGAGI. The length of the CDR3 is 13 residues. Trimming shortened V by 0 bases and J by 3 bases, and 6 bases separated the two germline ends. The data are from a study of early T cells in non-severe SARS-CoV-2 infection. Findings and limits, study-wide: Private and CD4 specificities were missed by VDJdb matching, skewed to anti-spike CD8.

The receptor was derived from an adult who was a healthcare worker with PCR-confirmed SARS-CoV-2 infection or an uninfected control (not recorded which). Sequenced input: whole blood. The rearrangement joins TRBV6-5 to TRBJ2-7; D is unclear. CDR3 nucleotides: TGTGCCAGCAGTTACTCTCAGAACTACGAGCAGTACTTC. This encodes CASSYSQNYEQYF.